The next 5 T cell receptor beta chains were all read from a single sample in a study of tumour-infiltrating T cells in Burkitt lymphoma. TCRdb keeps only in-frame clones here, not all; method: immunoSEQ multiplex PCR. The repertoire consists of some 9,200 clones, with approximately 65% occurring once and the leading ten covering around 5.6%. Specimen: tumor tissue. These receptors came from a human donor with diffuse large B-cell lymphoma.

In its sample, this clone was seen a few times. V usage is TRBV5-6 and J usage is TRBJ1-2, with TRBD1 matching over 7 bases. The ends lost 3 bases at V and 4 bases at J; junction bases unmatched: 18. This CDR3 is 18 amino acids long. Germline V lookup: CDR1 SGHDT, CDR2 YYEEEE. This CDR3 is CASSWAFGPGGNSYGYTF. CDR3 bases: TGTGCCAGCAGCTGGGCTTTCGGTCCAGGGGGTAACAGCTATGGCTACACCTTC.

The rearrangement joins TRBV7-8 to TRBJ2-7; tentative D call: TRBD1 (6 bases). Trimming removed 0 bases at V and 3 bases at J, with 18 bases between. The CDR3 runs 17 residues. Germline V gene sequence: CDR1 SGHVS, CDR2 FQNEAQ. CDR3 bases: TGTGCCAGCAGCTTAGCGAACTACAGGGACGGATACTACGAGCAGTACTTC. Encoded protein: CASSLANYRDGYYEQYF.

The V gene is TRBV27, the J gene TRBJ2-7; D not resolved. This CDR3 contains 15 residues. From germline, CDR1 is MNHEY and CDR2 SMNVEV (reference sequence). V was trimmed by 1 base and J by 3 bases, leaving 13 bases between them. CDR3 protein: CASSLLLGLVYEQYF. The DNA for the CDR3 is TGTGCCAGCAGTTTATTGCTGGGTTTGGTCTACGAGCAGTACTTC.

The rearrangement joins TRBV19 to TRBJ1-1; D uncertain. Deletions cut 4 bases from V and 4 bases from J, with 10 bases between. This CDR3 comprises 13 residues. The germline gives CDR1 LNHDA, CDR2 SQIVND (reference sequence). In nucleotides, the CDR3 is TGTGCCAGTAGTACGATGGGGAGCACTGAAGCTTTCTTT. Protein: CASSTMGSTEAFF.

The rearrangement uses TRBV5-1 and TRBJ1-1; no reliable D call. The length of the CDR3 is 13 residues. In germline, CDR1 is SGHRS, CDR2 YFSETQ. The germline V and J ends were trimmed by 2 bases and 1 base, with 6 bases remaining between them. CDR3 sequence (DNA): TGCGCCAGCAGCTTTCAGCGGAACACTGAAGCTTTCTTT. Its protein is CASSFQRNTEAFF.